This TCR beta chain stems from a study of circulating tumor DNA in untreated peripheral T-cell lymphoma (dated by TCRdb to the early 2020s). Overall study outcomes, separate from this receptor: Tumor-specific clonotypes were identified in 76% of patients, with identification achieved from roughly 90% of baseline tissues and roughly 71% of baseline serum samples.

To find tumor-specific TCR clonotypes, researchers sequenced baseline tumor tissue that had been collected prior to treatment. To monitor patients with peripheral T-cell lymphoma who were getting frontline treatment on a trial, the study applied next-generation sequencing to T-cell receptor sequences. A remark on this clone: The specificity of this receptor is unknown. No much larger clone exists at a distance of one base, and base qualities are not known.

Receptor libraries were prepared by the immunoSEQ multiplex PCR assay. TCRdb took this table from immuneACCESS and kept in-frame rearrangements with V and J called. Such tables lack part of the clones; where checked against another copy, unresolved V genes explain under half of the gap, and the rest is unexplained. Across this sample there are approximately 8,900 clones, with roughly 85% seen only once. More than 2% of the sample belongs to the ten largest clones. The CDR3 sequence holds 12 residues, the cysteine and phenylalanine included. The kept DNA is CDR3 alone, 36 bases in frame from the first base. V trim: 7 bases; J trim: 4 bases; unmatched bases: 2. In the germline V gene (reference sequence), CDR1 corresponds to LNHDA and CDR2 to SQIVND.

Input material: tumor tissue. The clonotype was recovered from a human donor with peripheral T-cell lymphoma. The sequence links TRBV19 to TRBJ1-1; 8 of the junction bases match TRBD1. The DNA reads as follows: TGTGCCAGTACCCAGGGGGCCACTGAAGCTTTCTTT. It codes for CASTQGATEAFF.